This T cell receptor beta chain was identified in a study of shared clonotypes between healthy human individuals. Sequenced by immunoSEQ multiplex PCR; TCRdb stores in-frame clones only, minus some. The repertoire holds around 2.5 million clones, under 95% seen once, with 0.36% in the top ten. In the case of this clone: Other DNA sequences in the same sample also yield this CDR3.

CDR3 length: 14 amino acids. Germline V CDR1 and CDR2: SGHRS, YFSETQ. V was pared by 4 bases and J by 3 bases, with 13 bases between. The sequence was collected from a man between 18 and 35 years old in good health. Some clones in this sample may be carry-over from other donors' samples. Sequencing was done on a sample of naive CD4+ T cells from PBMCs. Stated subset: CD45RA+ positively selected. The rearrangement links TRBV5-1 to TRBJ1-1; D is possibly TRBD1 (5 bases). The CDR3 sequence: CASSLEGSYTEAFF. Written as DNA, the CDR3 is TGCGCCAGCAGCCTCGAGGGGTCGTACACTGAAGCTTTCTTT.